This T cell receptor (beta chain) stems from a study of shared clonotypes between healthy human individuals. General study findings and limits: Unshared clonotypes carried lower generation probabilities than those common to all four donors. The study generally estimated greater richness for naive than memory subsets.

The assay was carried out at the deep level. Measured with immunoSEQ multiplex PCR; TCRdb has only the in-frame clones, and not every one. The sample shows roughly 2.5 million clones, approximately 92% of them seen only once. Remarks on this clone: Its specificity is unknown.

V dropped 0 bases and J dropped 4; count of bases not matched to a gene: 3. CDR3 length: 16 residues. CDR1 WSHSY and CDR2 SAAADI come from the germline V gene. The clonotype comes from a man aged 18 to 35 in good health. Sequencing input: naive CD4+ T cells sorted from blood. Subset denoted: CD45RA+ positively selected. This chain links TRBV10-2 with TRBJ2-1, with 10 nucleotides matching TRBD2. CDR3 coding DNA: TGCGCCAGCAGTGAGTCGAGGACTAGCGGATACAATGAGCAGTTCTTC. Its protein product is CASSESRTSGYNEQFF.